This TCR beta chain appears in the sequencing data of a study of shared clonotypes between healthy human individuals. The study's findings and limits: Memory subsets generally showed lower estimated richness than naive subsets. Owing to a small donor count, the genetic and exposure-history diversity represented was limited. What rarefaction showed was incomplete sorted-subset sequencing despite large depth.

Turning to this clone: Its antigen is unknown.

TCRdb keeps only in-frame clones here, not all; method: immunoSEQ multiplex PCR. Of under 2.5 million clones listed, roughly 90% are singletons. V dropped 4 bases and J dropped 3; count of bases not matched to a gene: 11. This CDR3 is built from 17 residues. CDR1 and CDR2 from the germline V gene are SGHRS and YFSETQ. The source is a man aged 18 to 29 in good health. Some clones in this sample may be carry-over from other donors' samples. This rearrangement joins TRBV5-1 to TRBJ2-1; the match to TRBD2 covers 9 bases. Sequencing input: naive CD4+ T cells from PBMCs. Subset defined: CD45RA+ positively selected. The CDR3 protein is CASSPQVAGGGYNEQFF. DNA of the CDR3: TGCGCCAGCAGCCCCCAGGTGGCGGGAGGGGGCTACAATGAGCAGTTCTTC.